Shown below are 17 T cell receptor beta chains from a single sample sequenced in a study of T-cell reconstitution after alpha-beta-depleted transplantation in children. Preparing the TCRbeta library involved the use of unique molecular identifiers. TCRdb ran MiXCR on the PCR reads and lists one entry per CDR3 protein. The table records 480,000 or so distinct CDR3 sequences, about 11% of them present only once. The specimen comprised PBMCs, sampled before TCRalphabeta/CD19-depleted stem cell transplant. These receptors were collected from a child aged 2 to 10 with inherited bone marrow failure, due to receive a stem cell transplant.

This clonotype has at least ten counts. V is TRBV20-1 and J is TRBJ2-5; 7 positions agree with TRBD2. Unmatched junction bases numbered 14, after V lost 1 base and J lost 9 bases. CDR3 length: 15 amino acids. Germline lookup yields CDR1 DFQATT and CDR2 SNEGSKA (reference sequence). DNA for the CDR3: TGCAGTGCTAGAGGTGCGGGACTCGGGAGGCTGGCCCAGTACTTC. This gives the protein CSARGAGLGRLAQYF.

This clonotype has more than one count but fewer than ten. The gene calls are TRBV20-1 and TRBJ2-3, with D possibly TRBD2 on 6 matching bases. V shed 3 bases and J shed 0 bases, with 10 bases lying between them. Germline V gene sequence: CDR1 DFQATT, CDR2 SNEGSKA (reference sequence). There are 14 residues in the CDR3. CDR3 nucleotides: TGCAGTGCTAGCCCGGGAGTGAGCACAGATACGCAGTATTTT. Amino acid sequence: CSASPGVSTDTQYF.

This chain links TRBV25-1 with TRBJ1-1, with TRBD1 matching 9 bases. V shed 5 bases and J 3 bases; nucleotides not matched to a gene: 7. CDR1 MGHDK and CDR2 SYGVNS come from the germline V gene. This CDR3 contains 15 residues. The chain's CDR3 is CASSWDRVGDTEAFF. In DNA, the CDR3 is TGTGCCAGCAGTTGGGACAGGGTTGGGGACACTGAAGCTTTCTTT.

This clonotype was counted only a few times. The V and J genes are TRBV19 and TRBJ2-1; D gene ambiguous. The CDR3 is made up of 13 amino acids. The germline V gene encodes CDR1 LNHDA and CDR2 SQIVND (reference sequence). Trimming left V 7 bases short and J 0 bases short, with 7 bases between. This CDR3 is CASKSDSYNEQFF. CDR3 DNA sequence: TGTGCCAGTAAGTCGGACTCCTACAATGAGCAGTTCTTC.

This clonotype has a count of ten or more. The gene calls are TRBV5-6 and TRBJ2-3; the D is unclear. Germline-derived CDR1 and CDR2 are SGHDT and YYEEEE. V was pared by 2 bases and J by 3 bases, with 7 bases between. This CDR3 region has 13 residues. Here the CDR3 DNA reads TGTGCCAGCAGCTTTTTTTCGACAGATACGCAGTATTTT. Its protein product is CASSFFSTDTQYF.

This clonotype showed up many times. The chain has TRBV20-1 and TRBJ2-7, with 7 bases fitting TRBD1. This CDR3 has 12 residues. Germline loops: CDR1 DFQATT, CDR2 SNEGSKA (reference sequence). Trimming at V came to 5 bases and at J to 2 bases, leaving 3 bases not matched to a gene. In DNA form, the CDR3 reads TGCAGTGCTTCGACAGGGCCCTACGAGCAGTACTTC. It specifies CSASTGPYEQYF.

There are many counts of this clonotype. The rearrangement uses TRBV12-3 or TRBV12-4 and TRBJ2-3, with 7 bases identical to TRBD2. The CDR3 loop spans 17 amino acids. V lost 4 bases to trimming and J lost 3 bases; unmatched junction nucleotides: 13. CDR3 DNA: TGTGCCAGCAGTTGGGACCTTGGCGGGAGCGGGACAGATACGCAGTATTTT. Amino acids: CASSWDLGGSGTDTQYF.

This clonotype has a count of ten or more. The chain uses TRBV4-3 and TRBJ2-3, with a weak D call TRBD1 (6 bases). Germline assignment: CDR1 LGHNA and CDR2 YSLEER. The CDR3 has 18 residues. The V gene lost 0 bases and the J gene lost 0 bases, with 16 bases spanning the gap. The CDR3 DNA sequence: TGCGCCAGCAGCCAAGAGACCGGGACACGATTTAGCACAGATACGCAGTATTTT. Translated: CASSQETGTRFSTDTQYF.

At least ten counts were recorded for this clonotype. The chain joins TRBV2 to TRBJ2-1; D remains unclear. The CDR3 is 13 amino acids. V shed 8 bases and J shed 4 bases, with 12 bases lying between them. CDR1 and CDR2 (germline): SNHLY, FYNNEI. Written as DNA, the CDR3 is TGTGCCAGCGATGCGGTCCTTTACAATGAGCAGTTCTTC. It yields the protein CASDAVLYNEQFF.

This clonotype turned up a few times. In DNA form, the CDR3 reads TGTGCCAGCAGTACACTCGCATCTTGGACTAGCGACTACGAGCAGTACTTC. Protein sequence: CASSTLASWTSDYEQYF. The chain is built from TRBV6-5 and TRBJ2-7; TRBD2 agrees at 9 bases. V was pared by 5 bases and J by 3 bases, with 14 bases of the junction left unmatched. Germline CDR1 reads MNHEY; CDR2 reads SVGAGI. This CDR3 contains 17 residues.

This clonotype was observed at least ten times. The chain carries TRBV10-3 and TRBJ2-2, with TRBD1 matching 8 bases. Germline V gene sequence: CDR1 ENHRY, CDR2 SYGVKD. V lost 3 bases and J lost 7; bases outside the gene matches: 7. This CDR3 has 15 residues. CDR3 residues: CAISDQGATVGELFF. The CDR3 DNA sequence: TGTGCCATCAGTGACCAGGGGGCGACGGTCGGGGAGCTGTTTTTT.

This clonotype was seen many times. In DNA form, the CDR3 reads TGCAGCGTTGAAGGACGGAAGTTGGATACGCAGTATTTT. This codes for CSVEGRKLDTQYF. The V gene is TRBV29-1, the J gene TRBJ2-3, with unresolved D. The germline gives CDR1 SQVTM, CDR2 ANQGSEA. The CDR3 sequence is 13 residues long. Trimming took 1 base from V and 6 from J, leaving 11 bases between them.

This clonotype was detected many times. The rearrangement uses TRBV19 and TRBJ2-3; a possible D gene is TRBD2 (6 bases). Germline CDR1 is LNHDA and CDR2 is SQIVND (reference sequence). V shed 8 bases and J shed 4 bases, with 19 bases lying between them. The CDR3 runs to 15 residues. The CDR3 nucleotides are TGTGCCAGTCGCCCAGGAGGGGCTCCGGCAGATACGCAGTATTTT. Protein sequence: CASRPGGAPADTQYF. Filled out from reference TRBV19 and TRBJ2-3, the complete variable domain reads DGGITQSPKYLFRKEGQNVTLSCEQNLNHDAMYWYRQDPGQGLRLIYYSQIVNDFQKGDIAEGYSVSREKKESFPLTVTSAQKNPTAFYLCASRPGGAPADTQYFGPGTRLTVL.

This clonotype has ten or more counts. This rearrangement joins TRBV4-3 to TRBJ2-7, with D possibly being TRBD2 (6 bases). Germline CDR1 and CDR2: LGHNA and YSLEER. The CDR3 is made up of 15 amino acids. V lost 3 bases and J 4 bases, leaving 16 bases between the germline ends. The CDR3 region is CASSHYRGKAYEQYF. CDR3 DNA sequence: TGCGCCAGCAGCCATTATCGGGGGAAGGCTTACGAGCAGTACTTC.

This clonotype was observed at least ten times. This chain joins TRBV12-3 or TRBV12-4 and TRBJ2-3, with D perhaps matching TRBD1 or TRBD2 (6 bases each). The CDR3 extends over 17 amino acids. The V end lost 6 bases, the J end lost 4 bases, and 23 bases lay between the germline ends. CDR3 DNA sequence: TGTGCCAGCAGCCCCCTTATAGGGGGAGGTGGCTCAGATACGCAGTATTTT. Translating it yields CASSPLIGGGGSDTQYF.

V gene TRBV11-2 combines with J gene TRBJ2-7; 7 nucleotides align to TRBD2. Unmatched junction bases numbered 21, after V lost 1 base and J lost 6 bases. This CDR3 contains 19 residues. CDR1 and CDR2 (germline): SGHAT, FQNNGV. CDR3 nucleotides: TGTGCCAGCAGCTTAGGGGAGCGGTCAAGCGGGAAAGAGAAGGCCGAGCAGTACTTC. Protein product: CASSLGERSSGKEKAEQYF.

This clonotype was observed many times. V gene TRBV27 combines with J gene TRBJ1-5; D unresolved. Germline-derived CDR1 and CDR2 are MNHEY and SMNVEV (reference sequence). This CDR3 region has 13 residues. The V gene lost 4 bases and the J gene lost 0 bases, with 4 bases spanning the gap. In DNA form, the CDR3 reads TGTGCCAGCAGTTCGGATAGCAATCAGCCCCAGCATTTT. This sequence encodes CASSSDSNQPQHF.